This TCR beta chain was obtained from a study of shared clonotypes between healthy human individuals. Sequencing was performed with immunoSEQ multiplex PCR; in TCRdb, only in-frame clones are kept and a portion is missing. The data contain some 530,000 clones, about 78% of them singletons. In regard to this clone: Other DNA sequences within the sample encode an identical CDR3.

Germline CDR1 SGHRS, CDR2 YFSETQ. The J segment lost 7 bases and the V segment lost 4 bases, leaving 5 bases of the junction unmatched. This CDR3 is 14 amino acids long. This rearrangement joins TRBV5-1 to TRBJ1-4; 9 bases match TRBD1. Material: PBMCs. The receptor was isolated from a woman in her thirties or forties in good health. Some clones in this sample may be carry-over from other donors' samples. The CDR3 loop is CASSLGQGSEKLFF. The CDR3 coding sequence is TGCGCCAGCAGCCTCGGACAGGGGTCTGAAAAACTGTTTTTT.